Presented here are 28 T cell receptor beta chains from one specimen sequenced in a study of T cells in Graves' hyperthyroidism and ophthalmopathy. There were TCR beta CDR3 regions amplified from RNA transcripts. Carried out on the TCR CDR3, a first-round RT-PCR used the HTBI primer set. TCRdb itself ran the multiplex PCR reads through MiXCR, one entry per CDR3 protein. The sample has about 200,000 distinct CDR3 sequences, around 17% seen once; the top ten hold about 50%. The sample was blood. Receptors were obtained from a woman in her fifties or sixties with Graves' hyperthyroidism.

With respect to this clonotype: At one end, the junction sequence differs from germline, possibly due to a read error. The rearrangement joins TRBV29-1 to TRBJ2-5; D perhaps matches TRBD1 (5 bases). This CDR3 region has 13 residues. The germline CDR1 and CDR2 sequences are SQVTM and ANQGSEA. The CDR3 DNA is TGCGGCGTTGTTGGCAGGGCCGAAGAGACCCAGTACTTC. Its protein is CGVVGRAEETQYF.

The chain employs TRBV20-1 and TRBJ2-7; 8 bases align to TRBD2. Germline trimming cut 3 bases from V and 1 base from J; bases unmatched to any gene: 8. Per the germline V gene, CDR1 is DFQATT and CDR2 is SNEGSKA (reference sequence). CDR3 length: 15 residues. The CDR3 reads CSASASGHNSYEQYF. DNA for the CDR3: TGCAGTGCTAGTGCTAGCGGGCATAATTCCTACGAGCAGTACTTC.

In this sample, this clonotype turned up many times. The CDR3, as DNA: TGTGCCAGCAACACCGTTGGACCCCCCTACGAGCAGTACTTC. Translated, it gives CASNTVGPPYEQYF. This chain uses TRBV12-3 or TRBV12-4 with TRBJ2-7, with D unclear. The V and J ends lost 7 bases and 2 bases respectively, with 15 bases between them. CDR3 length: 14 amino acids.

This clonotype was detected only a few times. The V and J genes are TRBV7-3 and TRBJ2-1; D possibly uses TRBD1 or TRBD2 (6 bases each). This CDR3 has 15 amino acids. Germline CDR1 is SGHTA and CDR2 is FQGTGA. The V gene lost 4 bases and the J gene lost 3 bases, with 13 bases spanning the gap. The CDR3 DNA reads TGTGCCAGCAGCTCGGGGGCCTCAGACTACAATGAGCAGTTCTTC. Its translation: CASSSGASDYNEQFF.

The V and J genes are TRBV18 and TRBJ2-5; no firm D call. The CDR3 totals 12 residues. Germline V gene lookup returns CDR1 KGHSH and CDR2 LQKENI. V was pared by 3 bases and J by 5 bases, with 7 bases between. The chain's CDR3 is CASSPVEETQYF. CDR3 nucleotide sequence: TGTGCCAGCTCACCGGTGGAGGAGACCCAGTACTTC.

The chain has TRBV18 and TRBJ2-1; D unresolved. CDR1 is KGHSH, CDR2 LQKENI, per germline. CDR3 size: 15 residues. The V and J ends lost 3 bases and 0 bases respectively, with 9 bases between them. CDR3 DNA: TGTGCCAGCTCACCCGGTTCGGGCTCCTACAATGAGCAGTTCTTC. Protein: CASSPGSGSYNEQFF.

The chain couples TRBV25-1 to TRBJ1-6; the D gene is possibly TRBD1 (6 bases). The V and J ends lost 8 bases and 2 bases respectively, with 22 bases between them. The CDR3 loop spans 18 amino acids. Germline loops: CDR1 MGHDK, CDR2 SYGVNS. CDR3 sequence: CASAGNQQGGAYNSPLHF. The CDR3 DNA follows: TGTGCCAGCGCTGGAAATCAACAGGGAGGCGCCTATAATTCACCCCTCCACTTT.

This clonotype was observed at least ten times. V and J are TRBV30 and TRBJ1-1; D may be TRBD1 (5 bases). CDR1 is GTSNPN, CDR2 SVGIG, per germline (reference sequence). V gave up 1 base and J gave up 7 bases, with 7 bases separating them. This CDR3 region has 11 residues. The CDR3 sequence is CAWSAGVEAFF. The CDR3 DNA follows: TGTGCCTGGAGTGCGGGGGTTGAAGCTTTCTTT.

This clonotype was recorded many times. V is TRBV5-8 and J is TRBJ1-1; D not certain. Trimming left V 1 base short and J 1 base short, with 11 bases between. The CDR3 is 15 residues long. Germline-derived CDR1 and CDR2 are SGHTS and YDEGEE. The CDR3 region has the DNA TGTGCCAGCAGCTTGTTATTCTCGAAGAACACTGAAGCTTTCTTT. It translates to CASSLLFSKNTEAFF.

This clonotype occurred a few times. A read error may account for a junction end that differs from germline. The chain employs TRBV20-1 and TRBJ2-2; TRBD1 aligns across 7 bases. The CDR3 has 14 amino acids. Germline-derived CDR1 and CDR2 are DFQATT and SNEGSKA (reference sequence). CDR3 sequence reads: CSGRQGLDTGELFF. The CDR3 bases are TGCAGTGGTAGACAGGGTTTAGACACCGGGGAGCTGTTTTTT.

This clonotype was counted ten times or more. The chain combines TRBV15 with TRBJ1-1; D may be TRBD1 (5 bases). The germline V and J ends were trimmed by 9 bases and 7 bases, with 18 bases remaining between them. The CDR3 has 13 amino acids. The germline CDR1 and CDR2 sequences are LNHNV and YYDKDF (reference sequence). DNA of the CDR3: TGTGCCACGGCTTGGACATGGGCCGGTGAAGCTTTCTTT. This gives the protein CATAWTWAGEAFF. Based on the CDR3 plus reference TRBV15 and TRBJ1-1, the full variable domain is DAMVIQNPRYQVTQFGKPVTLSCSQTLNHNVMYWYQQKSSQAPKLLFHYYDKDFNNEADTPDNFQSRRPNTSFCFLDIRSPGLGDTAMYLCATAWTWAGEAFFGQGTRLTVV.

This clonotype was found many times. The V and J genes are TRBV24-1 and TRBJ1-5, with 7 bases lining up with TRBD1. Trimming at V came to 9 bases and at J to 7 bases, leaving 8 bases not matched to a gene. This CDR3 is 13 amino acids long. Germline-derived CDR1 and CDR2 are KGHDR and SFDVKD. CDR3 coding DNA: TGTGCCACCGCAGCAGGGGGTATCCAGCCCCAGCATTTT. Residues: CATAAGGIQPQHF.

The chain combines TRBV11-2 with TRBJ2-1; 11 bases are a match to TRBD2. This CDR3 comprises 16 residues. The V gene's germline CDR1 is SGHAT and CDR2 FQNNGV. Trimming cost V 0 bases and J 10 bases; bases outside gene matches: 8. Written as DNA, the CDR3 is TGTGCCAGCAGCTTAGATAGCGGGAGGGCCCTTTGGGAGCAGTTCTTC. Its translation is CASSLDSGRALWEQFF.

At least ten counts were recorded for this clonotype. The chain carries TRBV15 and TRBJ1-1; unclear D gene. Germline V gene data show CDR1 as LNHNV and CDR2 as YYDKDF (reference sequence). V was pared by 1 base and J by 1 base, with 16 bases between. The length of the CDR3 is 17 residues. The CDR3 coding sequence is TGTGCCACCAGCAGAGTGGGCCGGGTAGAGGAGAACACTGAAGCTTTCTTT. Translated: CATSRVGRVEENTEAFF.

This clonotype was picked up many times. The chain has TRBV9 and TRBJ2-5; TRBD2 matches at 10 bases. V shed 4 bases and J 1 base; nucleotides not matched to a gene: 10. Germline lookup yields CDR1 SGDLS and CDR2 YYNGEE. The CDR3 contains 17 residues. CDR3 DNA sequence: TGTGCCAGCAGCCCCAGGGTAGCGGGAGGCTCCCAAGAGACCCAGTACTTC. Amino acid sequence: CASSPRVAGGSQETQYF.

The DNA for the CDR3 is TGTGCCTGGAGAGCGACTAGCGGGATTAGCTCCTACAATGAGCAGTTCTTC. Translating it yields CAWRATSGISSYNEQFF. This chain uses TRBV30 with TRBJ2-1; 11 bases agree with TRBD2. Unmatched junction bases numbered 7, after V lost 3 bases and J lost 0 bases. The CDR3 sequence is 17 residues long. Per germline, CDR1 GTSNPN and CDR2 SVGIG (reference sequence).

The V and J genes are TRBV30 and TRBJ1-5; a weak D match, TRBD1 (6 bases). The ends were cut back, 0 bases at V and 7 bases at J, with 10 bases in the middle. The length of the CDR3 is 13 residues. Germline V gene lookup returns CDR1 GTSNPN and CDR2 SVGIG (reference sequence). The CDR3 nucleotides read TGTGCCTGGAGTGTGTCAGGGGACCAGCCCCAGCATTTT. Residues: CAWSVSGDQPQHF.

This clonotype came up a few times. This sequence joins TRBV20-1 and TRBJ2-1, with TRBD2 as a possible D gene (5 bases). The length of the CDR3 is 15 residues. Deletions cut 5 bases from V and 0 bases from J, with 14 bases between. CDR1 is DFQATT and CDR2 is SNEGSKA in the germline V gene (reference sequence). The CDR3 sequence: CSALTRSSSYNEQFF. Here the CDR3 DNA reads TGCAGTGCTTTAACTAGGTCCAGCTCCTACAATGAGCAGTTCTTC.

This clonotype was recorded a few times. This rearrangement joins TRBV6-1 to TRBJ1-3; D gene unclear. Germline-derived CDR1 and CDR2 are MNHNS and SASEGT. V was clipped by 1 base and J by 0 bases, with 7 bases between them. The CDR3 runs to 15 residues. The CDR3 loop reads CASSEGTSSGNTIYF. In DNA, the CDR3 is TGTGCCAGCAGTGAAGGAACCAGCTCTGGAAACACCATATATTTT.

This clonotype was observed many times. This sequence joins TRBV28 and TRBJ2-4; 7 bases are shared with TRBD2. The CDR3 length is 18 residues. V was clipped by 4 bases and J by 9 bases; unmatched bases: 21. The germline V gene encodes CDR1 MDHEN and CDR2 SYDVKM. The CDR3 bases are TGTGCCAGCAGTTCCAACCTAGCTCCCGGGAGGAAGGATATCATTCAGTACTTC. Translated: CASSSNLAPGRKDIIQYF.

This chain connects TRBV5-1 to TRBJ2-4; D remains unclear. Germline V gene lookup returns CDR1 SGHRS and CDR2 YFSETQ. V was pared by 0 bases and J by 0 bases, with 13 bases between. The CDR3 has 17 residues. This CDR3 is CASSLAQLGLAKNIQYF. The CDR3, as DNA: TGCGCCAGCAGCTTGGCCCAGTTAGGGCTAGCCAAAAACATTCAGTACTTC. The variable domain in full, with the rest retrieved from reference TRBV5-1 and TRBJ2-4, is KAGVTQTPRYLIKTRGQQVTLSCSPISGHRSVSWYQQTPGQGLQFLFEYFSETQRNKGNFPGRFSGRQFSNSRSEMNVSTLELGDSALYLCASSLAQLGLAKNIQYFGAGTRLSVL.

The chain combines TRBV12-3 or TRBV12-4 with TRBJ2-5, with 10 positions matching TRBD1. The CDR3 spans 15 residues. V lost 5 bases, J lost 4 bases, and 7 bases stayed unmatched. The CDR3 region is CASSLRTGGRETQYF. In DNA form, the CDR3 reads TGTGCCAGCAGTCTACGGACAGGGGGGCGAGAGACCCAGTACTTC.

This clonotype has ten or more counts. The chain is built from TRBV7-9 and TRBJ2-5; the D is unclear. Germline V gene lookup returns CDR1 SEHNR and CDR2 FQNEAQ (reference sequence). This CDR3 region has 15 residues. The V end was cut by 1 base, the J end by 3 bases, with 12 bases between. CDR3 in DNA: TGTGCCAGCAGCTTAGATCCCGGGTGGGAAGAGACCCAGTACTTC. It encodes CASSLDPGWEETQYF.

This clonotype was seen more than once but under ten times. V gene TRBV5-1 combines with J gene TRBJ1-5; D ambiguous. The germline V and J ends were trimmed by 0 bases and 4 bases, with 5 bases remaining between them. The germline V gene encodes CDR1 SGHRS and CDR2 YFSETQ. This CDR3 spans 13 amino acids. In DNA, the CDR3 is TGCGCCAGCAGCTTGGACCAGAATCAGCCCCAGCATTTT. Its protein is CASSLDQNQPQHF.

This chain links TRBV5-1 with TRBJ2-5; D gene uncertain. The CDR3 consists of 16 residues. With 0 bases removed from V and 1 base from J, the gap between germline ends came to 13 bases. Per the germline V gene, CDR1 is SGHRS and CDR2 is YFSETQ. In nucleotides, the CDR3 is TGCGCCAGCAGCTTGGGCCTTCAATCCGGCCAAGAGACCCAGTACTTC. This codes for CASSLGLQSGQETQYF. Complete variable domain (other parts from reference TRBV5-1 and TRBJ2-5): KAGVTQTPRYLIKTRGQQVTLSCSPISGHRSVSWYQQTPGQGLQFLFEYFSETQRNKGNFPGRFSGRQFSNSRSEMNVSTLELGDSALYLCASSLGLQSGQETQYFGPGTRLLVL.

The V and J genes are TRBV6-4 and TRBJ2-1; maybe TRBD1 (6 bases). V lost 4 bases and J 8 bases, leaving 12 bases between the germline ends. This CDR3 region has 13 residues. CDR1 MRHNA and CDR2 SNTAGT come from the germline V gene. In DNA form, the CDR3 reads TGTGCCAGCAGTGTGGTCAGGGGCGATGAGCAGTTCTTC. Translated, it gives CASSVVRGDEQFF.

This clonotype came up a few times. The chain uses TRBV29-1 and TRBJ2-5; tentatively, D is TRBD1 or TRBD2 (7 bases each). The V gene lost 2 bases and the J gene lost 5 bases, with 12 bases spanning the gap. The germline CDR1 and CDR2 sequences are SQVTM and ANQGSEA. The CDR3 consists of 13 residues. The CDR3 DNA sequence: TGCAGCGTTGAACAGGGGGGGTGGGAGACCCAGTACTTC. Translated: CSVEQGGWETQYF.

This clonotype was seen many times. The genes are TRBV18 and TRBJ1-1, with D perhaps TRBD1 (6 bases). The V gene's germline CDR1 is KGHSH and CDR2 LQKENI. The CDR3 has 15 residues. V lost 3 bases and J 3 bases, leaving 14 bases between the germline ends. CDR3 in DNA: TGTGCCAGCTCACCTACTACGGACAGTTACACTGAAGCTTTCTTT. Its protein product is CASSPTTDSYTEAFF.